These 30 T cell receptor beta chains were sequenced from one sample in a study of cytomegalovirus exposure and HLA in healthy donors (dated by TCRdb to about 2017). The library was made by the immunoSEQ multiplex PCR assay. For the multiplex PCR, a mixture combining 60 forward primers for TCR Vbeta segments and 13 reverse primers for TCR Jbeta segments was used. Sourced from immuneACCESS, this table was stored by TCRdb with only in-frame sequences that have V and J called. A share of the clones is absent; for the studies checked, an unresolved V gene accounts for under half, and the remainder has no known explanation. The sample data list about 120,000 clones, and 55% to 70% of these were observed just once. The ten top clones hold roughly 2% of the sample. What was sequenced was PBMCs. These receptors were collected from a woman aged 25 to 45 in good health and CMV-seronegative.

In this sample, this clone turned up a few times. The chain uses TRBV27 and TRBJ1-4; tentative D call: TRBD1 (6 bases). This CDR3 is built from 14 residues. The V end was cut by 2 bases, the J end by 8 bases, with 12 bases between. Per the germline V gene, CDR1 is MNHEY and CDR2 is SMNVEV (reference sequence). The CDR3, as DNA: TGTGCCAGCAGTTTAGGGCAGGGGAACGAAAAACTGTTTTTT. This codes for CASSLGQGNEKLFF.

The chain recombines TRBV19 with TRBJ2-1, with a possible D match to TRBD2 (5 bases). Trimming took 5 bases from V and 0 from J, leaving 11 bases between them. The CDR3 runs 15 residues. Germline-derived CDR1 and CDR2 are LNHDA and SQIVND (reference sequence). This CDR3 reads CASSPSGSSYNEQFF. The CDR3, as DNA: TGTGCCAGTAGTCCCAGCGGTAGCTCCTACAATGAGCAGTTCTTC.

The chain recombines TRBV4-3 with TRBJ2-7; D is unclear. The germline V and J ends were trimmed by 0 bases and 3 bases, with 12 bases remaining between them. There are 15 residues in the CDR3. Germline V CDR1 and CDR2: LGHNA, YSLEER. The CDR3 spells CASSQESHIDYEQYF. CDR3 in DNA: TGCGCCAGCAGCCAAGAGAGTCATATAGACTACGAGCAGTACTTC.

Here the CDR3 DNA reads TGTGCCAGCAGCCAACGGAACTACGGGACTGCCGGAGCCGGGGAGCTGTTTTTT. Translating gives CASSQRNYGTAGAGELFF. The V call is TRBV14, the J call TRBJ2-2; weak D call: TRBD2 (6 bases). This CDR3 comprises 18 residues. Trimming pared 2 bases from V and 6 bases from J, leaving 22 bases between. The germline V gene encodes CDR1 SGHDN and CDR2 FVKESK.

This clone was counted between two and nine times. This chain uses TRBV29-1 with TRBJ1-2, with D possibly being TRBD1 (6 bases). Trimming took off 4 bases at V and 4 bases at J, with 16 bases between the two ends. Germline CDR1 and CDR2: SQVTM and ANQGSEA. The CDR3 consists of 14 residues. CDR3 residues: CSVGGAGAGYGYTF. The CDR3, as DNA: TGCAGCGTTGGAGGGGCAGGGGCTGGCTATGGCTACACCTTC.

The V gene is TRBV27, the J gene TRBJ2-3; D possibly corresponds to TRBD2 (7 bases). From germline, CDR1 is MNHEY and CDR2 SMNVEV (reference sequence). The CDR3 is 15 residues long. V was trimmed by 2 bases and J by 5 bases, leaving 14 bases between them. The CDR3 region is CASSLRGAQGDTQYF. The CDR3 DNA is TGTGCCAGCAGTTTACGGGGGGCGCAGGGAGATACGCAGTATTTT.

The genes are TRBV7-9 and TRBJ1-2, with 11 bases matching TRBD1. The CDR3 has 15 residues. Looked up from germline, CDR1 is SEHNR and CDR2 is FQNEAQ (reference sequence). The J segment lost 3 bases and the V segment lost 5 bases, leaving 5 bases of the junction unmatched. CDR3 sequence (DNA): TGTGCCAGCAGCCCGGGACAGGGGGTTGACTATGGCTACACCTTC. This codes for CASSPGQGVDYGYTF. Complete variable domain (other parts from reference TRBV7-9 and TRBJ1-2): DTGVSQNPRHKITKRGQNVTFRCDPISEHNRLYWYRQTLGQGPEFLTYFQNEAQLEKSRLLSDRFSAERPKGSFSTLEIQRTEQGDSAMYLCASSPGQGVDYGYTFGSGTRLTVV.

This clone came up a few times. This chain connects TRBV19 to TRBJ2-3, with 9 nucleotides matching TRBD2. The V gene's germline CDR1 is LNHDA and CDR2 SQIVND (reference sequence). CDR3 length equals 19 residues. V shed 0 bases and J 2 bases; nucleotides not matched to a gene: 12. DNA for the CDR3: TGTGCCAGTAGTATAGAAAGGGCTGGTAGCGGGAGTTACACAGATACGCAGTATTTT. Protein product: CASSIERAGSGSYTDTQYF.

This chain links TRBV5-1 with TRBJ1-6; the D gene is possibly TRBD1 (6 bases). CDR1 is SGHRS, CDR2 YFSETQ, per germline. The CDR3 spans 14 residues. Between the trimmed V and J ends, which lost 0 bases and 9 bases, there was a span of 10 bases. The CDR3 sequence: CASSLGQGFSPLHF. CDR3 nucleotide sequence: TGCGCCAGCAGCTTGGGGCAGGGGTTTTCACCCCTCCACTTT.

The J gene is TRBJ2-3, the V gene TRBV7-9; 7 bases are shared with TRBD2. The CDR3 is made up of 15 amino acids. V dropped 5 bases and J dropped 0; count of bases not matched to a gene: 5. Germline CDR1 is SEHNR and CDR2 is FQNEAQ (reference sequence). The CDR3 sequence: CASSTERGSTDTQYF. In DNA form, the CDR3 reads TGTGCCAGCAGCACTGAGCGGGGAAGCACAGATACGCAGTATTTT.

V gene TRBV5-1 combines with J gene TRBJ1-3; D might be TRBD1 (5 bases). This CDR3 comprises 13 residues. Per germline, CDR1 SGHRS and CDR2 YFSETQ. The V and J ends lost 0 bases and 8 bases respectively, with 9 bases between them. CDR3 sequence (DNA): TGCGCCAGCAGCTTGGATTCGGGGGACACCATATATTTT. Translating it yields CASSLDSGDTIYF. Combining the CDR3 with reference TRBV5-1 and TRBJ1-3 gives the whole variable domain KAGVTQTPRYLIKTRGQQVTLSCSPISGHRSVSWYQQTPGQGLQFLFEYFSETQRNKGNFPGRFSGRQFSNSRSEMNVSTLELGDSALYLCASSLDSGDTIYFGEGSWLTVV.

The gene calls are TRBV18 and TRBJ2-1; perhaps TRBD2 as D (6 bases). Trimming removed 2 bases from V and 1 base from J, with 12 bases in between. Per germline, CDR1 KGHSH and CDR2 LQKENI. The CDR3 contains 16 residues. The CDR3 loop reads CASSPLSGPSYNEQFF. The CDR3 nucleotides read TGTGCCAGCTCACCATTGAGCGGGCCTTCCTACAATGAGCAGTTCTTC.

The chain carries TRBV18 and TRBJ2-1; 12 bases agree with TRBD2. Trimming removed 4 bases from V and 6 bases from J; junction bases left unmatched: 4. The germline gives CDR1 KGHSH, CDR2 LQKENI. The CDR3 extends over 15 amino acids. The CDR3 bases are TGTGCCAGCTCACTACTAGCGGGAGGTGGCAATGAGCAGTTCTTC. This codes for CASSLLAGGGNEQFF.

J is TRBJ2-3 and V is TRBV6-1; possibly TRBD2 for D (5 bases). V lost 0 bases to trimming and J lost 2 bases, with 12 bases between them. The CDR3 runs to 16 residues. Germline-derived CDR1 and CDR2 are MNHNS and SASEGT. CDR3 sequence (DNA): TGTGCCAGCAGTGAAGCGTCCGGGGTACCCACAGATACGCAGTATTTT. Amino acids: CASSEASGVPTDTQYF.

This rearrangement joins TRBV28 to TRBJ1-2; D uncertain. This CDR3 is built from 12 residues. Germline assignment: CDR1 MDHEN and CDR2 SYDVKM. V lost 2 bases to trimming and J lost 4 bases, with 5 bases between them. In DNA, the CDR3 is TGTGCCAGCAGTTTAAACAGCTATGGCTACACCTTC. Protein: CASSLNSYGYTF.

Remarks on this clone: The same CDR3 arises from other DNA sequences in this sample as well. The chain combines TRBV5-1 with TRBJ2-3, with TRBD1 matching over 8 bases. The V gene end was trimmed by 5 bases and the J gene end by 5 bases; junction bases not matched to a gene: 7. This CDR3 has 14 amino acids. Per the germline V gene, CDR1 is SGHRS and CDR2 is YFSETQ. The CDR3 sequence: CASSLGQGGDTQYF. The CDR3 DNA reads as TGCGCCAGCAGTCTTGGACAGGGAGGAGATACGCAGTATTTT.

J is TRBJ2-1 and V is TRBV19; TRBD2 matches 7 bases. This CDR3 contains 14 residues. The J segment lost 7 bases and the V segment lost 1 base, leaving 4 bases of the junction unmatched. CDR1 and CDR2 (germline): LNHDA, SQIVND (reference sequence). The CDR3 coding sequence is TGTGCCAGTAGTATAGGGGCTAGCGGTAATGAGCAGTTCTTC. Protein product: CASSIGASGNEQFF.

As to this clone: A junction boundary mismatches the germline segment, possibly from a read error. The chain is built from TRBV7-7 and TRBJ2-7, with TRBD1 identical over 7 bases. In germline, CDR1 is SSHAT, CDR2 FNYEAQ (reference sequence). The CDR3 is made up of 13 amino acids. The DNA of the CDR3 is TGTGCTAGCAGCCCCACAGGGGTCCACGAGCAGTACTTC. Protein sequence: CASSPTGVHEQYF.

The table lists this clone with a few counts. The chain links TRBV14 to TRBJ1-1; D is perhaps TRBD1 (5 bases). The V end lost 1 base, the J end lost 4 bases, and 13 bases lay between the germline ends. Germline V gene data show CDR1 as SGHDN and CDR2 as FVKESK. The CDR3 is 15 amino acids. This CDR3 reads CASSQVPRVGTEAFF. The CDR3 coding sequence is TGTGCCAGCAGCCAAGTTCCCAGGGTGGGCACTGAAGCTTTCTTT.

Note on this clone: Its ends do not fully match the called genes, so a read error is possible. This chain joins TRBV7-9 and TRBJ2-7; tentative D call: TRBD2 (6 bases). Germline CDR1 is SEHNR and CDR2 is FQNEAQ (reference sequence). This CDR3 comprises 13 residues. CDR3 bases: TGTGCCAGCAGCTCCTACCTGCGGGACGGCTTCTCCTTC. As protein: CASSSYLRDGFSF.

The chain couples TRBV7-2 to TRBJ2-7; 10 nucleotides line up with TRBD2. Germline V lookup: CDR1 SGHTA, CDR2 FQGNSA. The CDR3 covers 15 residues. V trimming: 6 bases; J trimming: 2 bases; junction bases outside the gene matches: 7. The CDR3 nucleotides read TGTGCCAGCAGGCCACCTAGCGGGAGCACCTACGAGCAGTACTTC. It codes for CASRPPSGSTYEQYF. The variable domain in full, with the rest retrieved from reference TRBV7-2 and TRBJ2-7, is GAGVSQSPSNKVTEKGKDVELRCDPISGHTALYWYRQSLGQGLEFLIYFQGNSAPDKSGLPSDRFSAERTGGSVSTLTIQRTQQEDSAVYLCASRPPSGSTYEQYFGPGTRLTVT.

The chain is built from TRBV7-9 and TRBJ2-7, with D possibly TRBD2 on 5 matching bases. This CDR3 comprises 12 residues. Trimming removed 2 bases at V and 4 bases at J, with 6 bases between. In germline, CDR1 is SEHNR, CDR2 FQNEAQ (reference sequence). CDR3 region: CASSLPGYEQYF. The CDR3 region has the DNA TGTGCCAGCAGCTTACCGGGGTACGAGCAGTACTTC.

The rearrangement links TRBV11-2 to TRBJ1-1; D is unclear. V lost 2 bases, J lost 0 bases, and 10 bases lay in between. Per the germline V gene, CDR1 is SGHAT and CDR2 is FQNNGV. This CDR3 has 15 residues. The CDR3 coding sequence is TGTGCCAGCAGCTTAAGAGACTTCATGAACACTGAAGCTTTCTTT. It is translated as CASSLRDFMNTEAFF.

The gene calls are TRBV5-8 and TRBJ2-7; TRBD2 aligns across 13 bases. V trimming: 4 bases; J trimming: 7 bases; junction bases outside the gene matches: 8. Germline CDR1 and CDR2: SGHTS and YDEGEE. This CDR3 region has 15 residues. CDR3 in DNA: TGTGCCAGCAGCCGGGGACTAGCGGGATCGAGAGAGCAGTACTTC. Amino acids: CASSRGLAGSREQYF. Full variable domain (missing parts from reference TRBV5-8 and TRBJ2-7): EAGVTQSPTHLIKTRGQQATLRCSPISGHTSVYWYQQALGLGLQFLLWYDEGEERNRGNFPPRFSGRQFPNYSSELNVNALELEDSALYLCASSRGLAGSREQYFGPGTRLTVT.

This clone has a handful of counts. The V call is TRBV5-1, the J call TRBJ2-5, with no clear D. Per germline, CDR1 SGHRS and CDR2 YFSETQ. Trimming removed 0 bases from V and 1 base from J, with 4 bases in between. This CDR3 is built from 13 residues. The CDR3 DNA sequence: TGCGCCAGCAGCTTGGTCTTCCAAGAGACCCAGTACTTC. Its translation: CASSLVFQETQYF.

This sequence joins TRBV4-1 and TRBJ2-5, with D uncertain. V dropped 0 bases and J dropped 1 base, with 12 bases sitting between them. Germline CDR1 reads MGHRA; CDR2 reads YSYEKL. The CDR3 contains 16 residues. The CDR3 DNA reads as TGCGCCAGCAGCCAAGAACCCCAGTCGGGCCAAGAGACCCAGTACTTC. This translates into CASSQEPQSGQETQYF.

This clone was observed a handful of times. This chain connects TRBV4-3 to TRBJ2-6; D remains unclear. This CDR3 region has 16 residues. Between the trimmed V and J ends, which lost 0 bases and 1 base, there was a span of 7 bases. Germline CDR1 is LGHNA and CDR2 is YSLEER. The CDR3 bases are TGCGCCAGCAGCCAAGATCGTGTTTCTGGGGCCAACGTCCTGACTTTC. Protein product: CASSQDRVSGANVLTF.

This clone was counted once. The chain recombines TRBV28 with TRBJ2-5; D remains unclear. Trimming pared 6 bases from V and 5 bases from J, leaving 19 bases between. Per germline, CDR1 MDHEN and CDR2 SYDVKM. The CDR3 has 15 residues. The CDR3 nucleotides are TGTGCCAGCAGCCCGCATGATAAATGGCCTGAGACCCAGTACTTC. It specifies CASSPHDKWPETQYF.

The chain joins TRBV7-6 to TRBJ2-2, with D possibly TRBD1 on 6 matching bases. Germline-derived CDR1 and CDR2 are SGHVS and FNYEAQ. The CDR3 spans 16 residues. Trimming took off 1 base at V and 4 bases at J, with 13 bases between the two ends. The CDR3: CASSLVARGSTGELFF. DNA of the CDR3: TGTGCCAGCAGCTTAGTCGCCAGGGGTTCCACCGGGGAGCTGTTTTTT.

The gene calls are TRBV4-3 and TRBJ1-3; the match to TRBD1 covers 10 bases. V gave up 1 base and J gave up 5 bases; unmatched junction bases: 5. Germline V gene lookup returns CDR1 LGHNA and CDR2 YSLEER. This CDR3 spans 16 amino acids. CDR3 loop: CASSQVDRGQRNTIYF. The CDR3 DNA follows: TGCGCCAGCAGCCAAGTCGACAGGGGGCAAAGAAACACCATATATTTT.